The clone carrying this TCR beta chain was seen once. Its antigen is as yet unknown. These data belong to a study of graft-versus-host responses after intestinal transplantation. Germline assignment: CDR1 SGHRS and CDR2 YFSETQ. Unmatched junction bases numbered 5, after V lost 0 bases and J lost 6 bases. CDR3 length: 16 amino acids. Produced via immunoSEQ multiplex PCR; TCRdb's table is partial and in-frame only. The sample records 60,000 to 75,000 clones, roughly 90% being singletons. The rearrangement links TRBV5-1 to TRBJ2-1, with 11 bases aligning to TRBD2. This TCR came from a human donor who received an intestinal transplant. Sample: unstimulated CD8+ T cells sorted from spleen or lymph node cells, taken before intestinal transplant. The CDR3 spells CASSLGVGLAVNEQFF. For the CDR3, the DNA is TGCGCCAGCAGCTTGGGGGTGGGACTAGCGGTCAATGAGCAGTTCTTC.